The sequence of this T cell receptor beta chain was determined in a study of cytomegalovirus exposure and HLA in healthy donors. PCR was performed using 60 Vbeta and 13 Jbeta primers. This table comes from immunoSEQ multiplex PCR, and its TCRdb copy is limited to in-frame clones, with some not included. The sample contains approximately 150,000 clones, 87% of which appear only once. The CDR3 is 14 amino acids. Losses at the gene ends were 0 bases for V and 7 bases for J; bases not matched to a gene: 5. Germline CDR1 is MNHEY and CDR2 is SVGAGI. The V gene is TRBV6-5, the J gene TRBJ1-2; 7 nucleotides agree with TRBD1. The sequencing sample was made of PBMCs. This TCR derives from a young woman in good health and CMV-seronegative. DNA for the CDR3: TGTGCCAGCAGTTACTCGATAGGGGGCTTTGGCTACACCTTC. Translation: CASSYSIGGFGYTF.